What follows are 10 T cell receptor beta chains derived from one specimen sequenced in a study of radiotherapy plus CTLA-4 blockade in lung cancer. Clones were sequenced by immunoSEQ multiplex PCR, and TCRdb holds only the in-frame ones, with some missing. The profile shows roughly 100,000 clones, about 84% of them singletons. The sequenced sample was peripheral blood, obtained from a patient treated with radiotherapy plus ipilimumab. The receptor source for this set is a human donor with non-small cell lung cancer that progressed on radiotherapy plus ipilimumab. Some clones in this sample may be carry-over from other donors' samples.

The V and J genes are TRBV9 and TRBJ2-3, with D maybe TRBD1 (5 bases). The germline V and J ends were trimmed by 0 bases and 4 bases, with 15 bases remaining between them. Germline CDR1 SGDLS, CDR2 YYNGEE. The CDR3 sequence is 16 residues long. CDR3 coding DNA: TGTGCCAGCAGCGTAGATGGCAGGGTGATTTCAGATACGCAGTATTTT. This gives the protein CASSVDGRVISDTQYF.

The J gene is TRBJ2-5, the V gene TRBV7-3; 12 nucleotides line up with TRBD2. J gave up 1 base and V 5 bases, and 5 bases lay outside the gene matches. CDR3 length: 16 amino acids. Germline V CDR1 and CDR2: SGHTA, FQGTGA. CDR3: CASSIGTSGFQETQYF. The CDR3 nucleotides are TGTGCCAGCAGCATAGGGACTAGCGGGTTCCAAGAGACCCAGTACTTC.

The chain has TRBV5-3 and TRBJ2-7; D call uncertain. TRBV5-3 is an ORF for which the function is uncertain. V was cut by 8 bases and J by 2 bases, with 20 bases left in between. The CDR3 is 15 amino acids. The CDR3 loop reads CARTPQAAGAYEQYF. In DNA, the CDR3 is TGTGCCAGGACCCCGCAGGCGGCAGGAGCCTACGAGCAGTACTTC.

The CDR3 nucleotides are TGTGCCAGCAGTTACGGTAGGACAGGGAGCTCACCCCTCCACTTT. Translating gives CASSYGRTGSSPLHF. V and J are TRBV6-5 and TRBJ1-6, with 8 bases identical to TRBD1. The CDR3 has 15 amino acids. Per the germline V gene, CDR1 is MNHEY and CDR2 is SVGAGI. V shed 2 bases, J shed 10 bases, and the junction held 7 bases outside the gene matches.

This clone was observed a handful of times. V and J are TRBV18 and TRBJ2-7, with 9 nucleotides matching TRBD1. Germline V CDR1 and CDR2: KGHSH, LQKENI. V dropped 1 base and J dropped 7; count of bases not matched to a gene: 8. This CDR3 region has 15 residues. The CDR3 here is CASSPRGTGSIEQYF. CDR3 sequence (DNA): TGTGCCAGCTCACCACGTGGGACAGGGTCAATAGAGCAGTACTTC.

The sample holds a few counts of this clone. The chain couples TRBV11-3 to TRBJ1-2; D is possibly TRBD1 (5 bases). Looked up from germline, CDR1 is SGHNT and CDR2 is YENEEA. The CDR3 runs 15 residues. Trimming stripped 6 bases from V and 1 base from J, with 15 bases between. CDR3 residues: CASRKQARNNYGYTF. CDR3 coding DNA: TGTGCCAGCAGAAAACAGGCCCGGAATAACTATGGCTACACCTTC.

The rearrangement uses TRBV2 and TRBJ2-5, with TRBD2 matching over 9 bases. V lost 6 bases to trimming and J lost 5 bases; unmatched junction nucleotides: 7. Germline V gives CDR1 SNHLY, CDR2 FYNNEI. The CDR3 is made up of 14 amino acids. The CDR3 here is CASRRLAVWETQYF. Written as DNA, the CDR3 is TGTGCCAGCAGGAGACTAGCGGTCTGGGAGACCCAGTACTTC.

The rearrangement uses TRBV18 and TRBJ1-2, with 8 positions matching TRBD1. The germline gives CDR1 KGHSH, CDR2 LQKENI. Trimming took 3 bases from V and 3 from J; bases not matched to a gene: 9. CDR3 length: 16 residues. For the CDR3, the DNA is TGTGCCAGCTCACCTGGACAGGGACTCGCCGACTATGGCTACACCTTC. Translation gives CASSPGQGLADYGYTF.

V usage is TRBV11-2 and J usage is TRBJ2-3; either TRBD1 or TRBD2 may supply D (5 bases each). This CDR3 is built from 17 residues. V lost 4 bases to trimming and J lost 0 bases, with 17 bases between them. Germline V gives CDR1 SGHAT, CDR2 FQNNGV. CDR3 sequence reads: CASSSPGAGPSTDTQYF. DNA of the CDR3: TGTGCCAGCAGCTCGCCCGGGGCAGGACCCAGCACAGATACGCAGTATTTT. Using reference TRBV11-2 and TRBJ2-3 for the parts outside the CDR3, the full variable domain is EAGVAQSPRYKIIEKRQSVAFWCNPISGHATLYWYQQILGQGPKLLIQFQNNGVVDDSQLPKDRFSAERLKGVDSTLKIQPAKLEDSAVYLCASSSPGAGPSTDTQYFGPGTRLTVL.

Turning to this clone: Mismatch with germline at one junction end may stem from a read error. The CDR3 spells CASSLTSVETQYF. In nucleotides, the CDR3 is TGTGCTAGCAGCTTAACTAGCGTGGAGACCCAGTACTTC. V usage is TRBV7-7 and J usage is TRBJ2-5, with 7 positions matching TRBD2. The CDR3 totals 13 residues. In germline, CDR1 is SSHAT, CDR2 FNYEAQ (reference sequence). Full variable domain (rest looked up from reference TRBV7-7 and TRBJ2-5): GAGVSQSPRYKVTKRGQDVTLRCDPISSHATLYWYQQALGQGPEFLTYFNYEAQPDKSGLPSDRFSAERPEGSISTLTIQRTEQRDSAMYRCASSLTSVETQYFGPGTRLLVL.